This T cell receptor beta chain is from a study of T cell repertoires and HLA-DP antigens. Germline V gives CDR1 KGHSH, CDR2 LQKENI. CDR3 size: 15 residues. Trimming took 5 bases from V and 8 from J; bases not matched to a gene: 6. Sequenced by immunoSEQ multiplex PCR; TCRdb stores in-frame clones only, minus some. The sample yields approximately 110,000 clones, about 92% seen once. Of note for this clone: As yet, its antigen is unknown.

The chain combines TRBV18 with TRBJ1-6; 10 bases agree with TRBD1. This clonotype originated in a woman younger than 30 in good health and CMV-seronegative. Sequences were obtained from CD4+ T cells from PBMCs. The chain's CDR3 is CASSATDRGYSPLHF. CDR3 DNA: TGTGCCAGCTCAGCCACGGACAGGGGGTATTCACCCCTCCACTTT. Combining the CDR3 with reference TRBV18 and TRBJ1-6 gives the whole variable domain NAGVMQNPRHLVRRRGQEARLRCSPMKGHSHVYWYRQLPEEGLKFMVYLQKENIIDESGMPKERFSAEFPKEGPSILRIQQVVRGDSAAYFCASSATDRGYSPLHFGNGTRLTVT.